This T cell receptor beta chain was sequenced in a study of cytomegalovirus exposure and HLA in healthy donors. Whole-study results and caveats: According to an earlier analysis, most TCR beta V segments yielded productive rearrangements about 87% or about 30% of the time. Presence/absence analyses supposed approximately even sequencing depth among donors. Across donors, most TCRs were seen rarely, yet some public ones were widespread.

In the PCR, 60 Vbeta and 13 Jbeta primers were used. Only in-frame clones appear in the TCRdb table, and some are missing; sequencing was by immunoSEQ multiplex PCR. The sample consists of over 85,000 clones, more than 65% of them appearing once. Donors in the study were healthy people who gave bone marrow. Of note for this clone: Its antigen is currently unknown.

V was clipped by 4 bases and J by 0 bases, with 6 bases between them. The CDR3 consists of 14 residues. Germline CDR1 and CDR2: MGHDK and SYGVNS. The specimen sequenced was PBMCs. The clonotype was recovered from a man aged 25-40 years in good health and CMV-seropositive. The rearrangement uses TRBV25-1 and TRBJ1-4; D remains ambiguous. The CDR3 sequence is CASSVYATNEKLFF. CDR3 bases: TGTGCCAGCAGTGTATACGCAACTAATGAAAAACTGTTTTTT.